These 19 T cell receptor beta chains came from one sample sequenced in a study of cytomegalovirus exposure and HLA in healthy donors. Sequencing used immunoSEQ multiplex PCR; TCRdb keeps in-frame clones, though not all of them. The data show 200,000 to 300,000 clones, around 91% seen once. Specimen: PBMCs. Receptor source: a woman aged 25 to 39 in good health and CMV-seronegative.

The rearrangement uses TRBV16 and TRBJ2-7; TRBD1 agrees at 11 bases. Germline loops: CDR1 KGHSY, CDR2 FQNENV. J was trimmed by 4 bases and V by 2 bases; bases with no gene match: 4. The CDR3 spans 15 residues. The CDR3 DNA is TGTGCCAGCAGCCAACGGACAGGGGGCTTATACGAGCAGTACTTC. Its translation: CASSQRTGGLYEQYF.

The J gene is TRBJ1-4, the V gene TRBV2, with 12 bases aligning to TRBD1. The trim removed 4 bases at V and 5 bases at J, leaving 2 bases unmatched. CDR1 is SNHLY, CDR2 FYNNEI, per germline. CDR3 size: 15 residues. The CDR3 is CASSAGTGGNEKLFF. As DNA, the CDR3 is TGTGCCAGCAGTGCCGGGACAGGGGGCAATGAAAAACTGTTTTTT.

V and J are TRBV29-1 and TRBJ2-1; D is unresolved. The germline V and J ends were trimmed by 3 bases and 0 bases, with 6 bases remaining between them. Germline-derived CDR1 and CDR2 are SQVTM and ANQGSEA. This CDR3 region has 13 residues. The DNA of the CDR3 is TGCAGCGTTGATTCCGACTCCTACAATGAGCAGTTCTTC. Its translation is CSVDSDSYNEQFF.

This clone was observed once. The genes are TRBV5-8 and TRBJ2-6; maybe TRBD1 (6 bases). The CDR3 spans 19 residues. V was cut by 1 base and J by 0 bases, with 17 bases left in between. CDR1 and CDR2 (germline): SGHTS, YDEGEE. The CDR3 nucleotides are TGTGCCAGCAGCTTGACGCGATCAGGGGCCTACTCTGGGGCCAACGTCCTGACTTTC. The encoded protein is CASSLTRSGAYSGANVLTF.

The CDR3, as DNA: TGCAGCGTCGCCGGCGGCGGGGAGGGCACAGATACGCAGTATTTT. Translation gives CSVAGGGEGTDTQYF. The rearrangement links TRBV29-1 to TRBJ2-3, with a weak D call TRBD2 (6 bases). Trimming cost V 6 bases and J 1 base, with 17 bases left between them. The CDR3 consists of 15 residues. CDR1 is SQVTM, CDR2 ANQGSEA, per germline.

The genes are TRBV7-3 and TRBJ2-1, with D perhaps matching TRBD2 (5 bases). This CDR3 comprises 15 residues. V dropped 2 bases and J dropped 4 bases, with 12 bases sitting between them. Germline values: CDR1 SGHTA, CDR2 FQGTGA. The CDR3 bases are TGTGCCAGCAGCTTAGTCCTAGCAGATTACAATGAGCAGTTCTTC. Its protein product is CASSLVLADYNEQFF.

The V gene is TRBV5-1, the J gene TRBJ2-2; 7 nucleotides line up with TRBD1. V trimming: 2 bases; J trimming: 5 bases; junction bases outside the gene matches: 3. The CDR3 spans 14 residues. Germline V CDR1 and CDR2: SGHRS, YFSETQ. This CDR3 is CASSLDRVTGELFF. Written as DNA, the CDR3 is TGCGCCAGCAGCTTAGACAGGGTAACCGGGGAGCTGTTTTTT. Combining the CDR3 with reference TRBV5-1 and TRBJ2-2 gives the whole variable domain KAGVTQTPRYLIKTRGQQVTLSCSPISGHRSVSWYQQTPGQGLQFLFEYFSETQRNKGNFPGRFSGRQFSNSRSEMNVSTLELGDSALYLCASSLDRVTGELFFGEGSRLTVL.

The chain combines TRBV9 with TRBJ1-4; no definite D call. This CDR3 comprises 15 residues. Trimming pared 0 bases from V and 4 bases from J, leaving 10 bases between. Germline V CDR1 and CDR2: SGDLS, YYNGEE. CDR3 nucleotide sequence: TGTGCCAGCAGCGTAGGTGTCGGACTTAATGAAAAACTGTTTTTT. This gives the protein CASSVGVGLNEKLFF.

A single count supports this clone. The DNA of the CDR3 is TGCAGCCCTGAGGCAGCTTCAGTGCCACTGAACACTGAAGCTTTCTTT. Translating gives CSPEAASVPLNTEAFF. The chain combines TRBV29-1 with TRBJ1-1; D remains unclear. Germline CDR1 reads SQVTM; CDR2 reads ANQGSEA. The length of the CDR3 is 16 residues. Deletions cut 8 bases from V and 0 bases from J, with 22 bases between.

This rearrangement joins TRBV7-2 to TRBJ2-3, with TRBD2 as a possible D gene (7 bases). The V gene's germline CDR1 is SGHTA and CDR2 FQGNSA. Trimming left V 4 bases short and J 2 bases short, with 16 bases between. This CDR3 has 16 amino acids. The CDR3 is CASSSRGAGVTDTQYF. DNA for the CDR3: TGTGCCAGCAGCTCTAGGGGGGCGGGAGTCACAGATACGCAGTATTTT.

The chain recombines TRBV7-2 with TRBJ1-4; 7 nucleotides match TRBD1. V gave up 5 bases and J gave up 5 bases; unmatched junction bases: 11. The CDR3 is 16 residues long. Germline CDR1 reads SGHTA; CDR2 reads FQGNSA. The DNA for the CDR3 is TGTGCCAGCAGCCCTCAACGGGACAGACGAAATGAAAAACTGTTTTTT. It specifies CASSPQRDRRNEKLFF.

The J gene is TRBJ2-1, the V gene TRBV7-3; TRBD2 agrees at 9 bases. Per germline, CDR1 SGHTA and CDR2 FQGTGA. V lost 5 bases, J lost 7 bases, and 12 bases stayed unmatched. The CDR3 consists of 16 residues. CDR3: CASSTTSGLALNEQFF. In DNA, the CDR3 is TGTGCCAGCAGCACGACGTCAGGACTAGCGTTAAATGAGCAGTTCTTC.

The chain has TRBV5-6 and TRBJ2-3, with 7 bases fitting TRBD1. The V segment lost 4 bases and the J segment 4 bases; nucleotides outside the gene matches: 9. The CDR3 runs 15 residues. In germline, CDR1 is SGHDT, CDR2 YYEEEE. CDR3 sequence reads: CASSIRTGGPDTQYF. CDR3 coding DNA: TGTGCCAGCAGCATAAGGACAGGAGGTCCAGATACGCAGTATTTT.

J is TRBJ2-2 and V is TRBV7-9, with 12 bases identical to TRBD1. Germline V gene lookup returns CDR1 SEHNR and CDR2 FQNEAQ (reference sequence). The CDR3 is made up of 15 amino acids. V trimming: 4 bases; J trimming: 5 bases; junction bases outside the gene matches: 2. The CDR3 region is CASSWGQGATGELFF. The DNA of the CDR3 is TGTGCCAGCAGCTGGGGACAGGGGGCGACCGGGGAGCTGTTTTTT.

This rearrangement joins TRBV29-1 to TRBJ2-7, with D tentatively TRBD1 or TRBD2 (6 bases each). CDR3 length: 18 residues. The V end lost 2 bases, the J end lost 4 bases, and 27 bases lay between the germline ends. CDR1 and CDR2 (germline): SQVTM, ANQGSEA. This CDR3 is CSVETGLYRRDGPYEQYF. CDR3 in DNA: TGCAGCGTTGAAACAGGGTTGTATCGGCGGGACGGCCCTTACGAGCAGTACTTC.

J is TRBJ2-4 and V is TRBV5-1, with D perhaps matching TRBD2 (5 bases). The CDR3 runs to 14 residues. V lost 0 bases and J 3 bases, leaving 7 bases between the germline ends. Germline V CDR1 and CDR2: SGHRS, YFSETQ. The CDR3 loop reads CASSLAGVKNIQYF. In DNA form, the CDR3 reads TGCGCCAGCAGCTTGGCCGGGGTCAAAAACATTCAGTACTTC.

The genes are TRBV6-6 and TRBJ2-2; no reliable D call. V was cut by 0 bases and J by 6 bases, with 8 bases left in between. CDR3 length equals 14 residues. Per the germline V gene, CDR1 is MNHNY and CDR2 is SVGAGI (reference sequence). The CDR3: CASSYSKGAGELFF. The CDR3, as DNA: TGTGCCAGCAGTTACTCGAAGGGCGCCGGGGAGCTGTTTTTT.

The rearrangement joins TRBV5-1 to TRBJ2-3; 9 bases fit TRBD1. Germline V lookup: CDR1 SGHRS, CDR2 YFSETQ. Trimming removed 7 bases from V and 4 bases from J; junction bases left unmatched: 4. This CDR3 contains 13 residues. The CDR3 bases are TGCGCCAGCGGGGGACAGGGCCCAGATACGCAGTATTTT. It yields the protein CASGGQGPDTQYF.

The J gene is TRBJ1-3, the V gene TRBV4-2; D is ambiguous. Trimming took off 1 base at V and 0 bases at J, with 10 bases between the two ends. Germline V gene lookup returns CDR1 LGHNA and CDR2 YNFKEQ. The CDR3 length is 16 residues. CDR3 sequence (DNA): TGTGCCAGCAGCCAAGCGGCGGGCTCCTCTGGAAACACCATATATTTT. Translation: CASSQAAGSSGNTIYF.